This T cell receptor (beta chain) appears in the sequencing data of a study of high-grade serous ovarian cancer treatment subgroups. Study results and caveats: Same-patient tumor repertoires overlapped at about 0.095 to 0.79; different patients barely overlapped. Clonal relatedness tracked neoantigen level, and by trend copy number and mutation load. Repertoire analysis covered CDR3 alone, not CDR1 or CDR2.

This CDR3 has 10 residues. Germline values: CDR1 DFQATT, CDR2 SNEGSKA (reference sequence). V was shortened by 5 bases and J by 7 bases, with 8 bases between the two germline ends. Sequencing was performed with immunoSEQ multiplex PCR; in TCRdb, only in-frame clones are kept and a portion is missing. The table shows about 5,700 clones, with 66% occurring only once. The tumor samples were collected prior to definitive surgery or chemotherapy. As concerns this clone: The antigen remains undetermined.

This TCR was sampled from a human donor with high-grade serous ovarian cancer. The J gene is TRBJ1-2, the V gene TRBV20-1; D is uncertain. Sequenced material: tumor tissue. This chain's CDR3 is CSALDSGYTF. In DNA, the CDR3 is TGCAGTGCTCTGGATTCTGGCTACACCTTC.